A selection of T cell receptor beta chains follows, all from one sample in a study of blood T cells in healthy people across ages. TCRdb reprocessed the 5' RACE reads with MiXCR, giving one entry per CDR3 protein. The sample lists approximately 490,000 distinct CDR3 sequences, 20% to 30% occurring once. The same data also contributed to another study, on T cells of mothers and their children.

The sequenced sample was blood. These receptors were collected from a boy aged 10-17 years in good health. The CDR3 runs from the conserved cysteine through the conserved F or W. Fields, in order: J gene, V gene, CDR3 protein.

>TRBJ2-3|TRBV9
CASSGSAPSDTQYF
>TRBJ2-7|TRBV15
CATSRDQAGPTYEQYF
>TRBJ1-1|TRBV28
CASSSAAGSEAFF
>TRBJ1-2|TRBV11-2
CASSLNRGYGYTF
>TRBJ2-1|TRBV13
CASRWLAGNNEQFF
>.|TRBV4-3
CASSQDGTGWMDEQYF
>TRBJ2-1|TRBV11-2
CASSSSRFGLAGGHEQFF
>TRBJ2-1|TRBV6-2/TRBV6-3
CASSYPQSSYNEQFF
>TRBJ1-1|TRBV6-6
CASSNPGTFNTEAFF
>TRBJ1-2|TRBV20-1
CSAFQGNGYTF
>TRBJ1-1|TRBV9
CASSIGSNTEAFF
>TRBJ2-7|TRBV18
CASSPLGQGGHEQYF
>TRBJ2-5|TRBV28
CASSFSTGRLWKTQYF
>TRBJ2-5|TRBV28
CASSPTGLKTQYF
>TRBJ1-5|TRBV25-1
CASSGPRGQPQHF
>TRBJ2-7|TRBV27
CASSFRQASYSYERYF
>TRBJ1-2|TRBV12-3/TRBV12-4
CASSLGAQGFGDYTF
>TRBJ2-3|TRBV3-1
CASRPGGGITDTQYF
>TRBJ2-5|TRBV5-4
CASSYPGGRETQYF
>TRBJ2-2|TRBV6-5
CASSYSASGELFF
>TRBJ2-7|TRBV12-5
CASGDGYEQYF
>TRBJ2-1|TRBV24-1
CATSDKIGTSGYNEQFF
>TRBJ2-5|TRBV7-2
CASSLELAAETQYF
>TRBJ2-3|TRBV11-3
CASSPGTSGTQYF
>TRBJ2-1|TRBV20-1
CSARDLAGHPGGDEQFF
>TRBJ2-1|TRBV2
CASSWLAPNNEQFF
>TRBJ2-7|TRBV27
CASIGFRSPHEQYF
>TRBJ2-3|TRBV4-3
CASSQDKTGRTDTQYF
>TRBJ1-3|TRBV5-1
CASSSGGWSPLGNTIYF
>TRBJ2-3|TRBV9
CASSVVDSDTDTQYF
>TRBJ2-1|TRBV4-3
CASSQEPKSYNEQFF
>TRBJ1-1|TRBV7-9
CASSSATTLNTEAFF
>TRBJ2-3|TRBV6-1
CASNPGAMMAPITDTQYF
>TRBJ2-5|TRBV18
CASRQDSQETQYF
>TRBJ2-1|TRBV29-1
CSVFHGSATRNSYNEQFF
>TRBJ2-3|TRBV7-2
CASSTDRSTDTQYF
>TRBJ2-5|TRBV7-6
CASSLSGGSSSQQYF
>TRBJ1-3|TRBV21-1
CASSKGRTQGHGNTIYF
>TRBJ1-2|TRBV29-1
CSVENRPMEGGYTF
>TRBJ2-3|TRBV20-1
CSATDRADTQYF
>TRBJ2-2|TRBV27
CASNFGTSGGTFTGELFF
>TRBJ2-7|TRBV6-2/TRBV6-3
CASRKGTAYEQYF
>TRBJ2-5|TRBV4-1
CASRKLGLAGTQETQYF
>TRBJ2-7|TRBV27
CASSLNPATGYEQYF
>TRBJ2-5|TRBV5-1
CASSPGTNQETQYF
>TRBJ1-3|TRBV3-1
CASSRTEGAGNTIYF
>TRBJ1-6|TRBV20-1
CSAYSGTEFNSPLHF
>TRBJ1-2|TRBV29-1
CSVLSQELDGYTF
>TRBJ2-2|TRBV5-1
CASRARGTVSTGELFF
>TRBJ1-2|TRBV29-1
CSVEGQRYGYTF
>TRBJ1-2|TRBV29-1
CSVAPDRGKDLNYGYTF
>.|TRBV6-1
CASSALGSGLDEQFF
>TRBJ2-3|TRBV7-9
CASGQGRGTDTQYF
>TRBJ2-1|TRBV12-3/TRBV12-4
CASSLDRGFYNEQFF
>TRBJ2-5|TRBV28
CASTPEAGGQETQYF
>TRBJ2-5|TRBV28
CASSDPSVVGVAQYF
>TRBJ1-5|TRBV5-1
CASSLDNPSNQPQHF
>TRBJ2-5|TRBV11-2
CASSSEKSKPVAQYF
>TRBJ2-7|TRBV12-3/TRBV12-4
CASSPGLAEQYF